This TCR beta chain was identified during a study of T cell clonality in common variable immunodeficiency. The study, taken as a whole, reports: Fewer deletions and N-nucleotide insertions were reportedly seen in common variable immunodeficiency TCR beta sequences.

The assay was immunoSEQ multiplex PCR, and TCRdb's table has in-frame clones only and misses some. Listed for the sample are approximately 20,000 clones, none seen a single time. This clone was seen ten or more times. No antigen is known for it. Coverage ceases 3 residues before the CDR3 finishes, and the germline J gene fills in the end. With 1 base removed from V and 5 bases from J, the gap between germline ends came to 12 bases. Germline-derived CDR1 and CDR2 are SNHLY and FYNNEI. This CDR3 comprises 16 residues. Source material: peripheral blood mononuclear cells. The J gene is TRBJ1-6, the V gene TRBV2; TRBD1 is a possible D gene (6 bases). The sequence was obtained from a human donor with common variable immunodeficiency. The CDR3 DNA, read in part, is TGTGCCAGCAGTGAAGTGGGGCAGGGGAATAATTCACCC. Translating it yields CASSEVGQGNNSP. The whole CDR3 reads CASSEVGQGNNSPLHF.